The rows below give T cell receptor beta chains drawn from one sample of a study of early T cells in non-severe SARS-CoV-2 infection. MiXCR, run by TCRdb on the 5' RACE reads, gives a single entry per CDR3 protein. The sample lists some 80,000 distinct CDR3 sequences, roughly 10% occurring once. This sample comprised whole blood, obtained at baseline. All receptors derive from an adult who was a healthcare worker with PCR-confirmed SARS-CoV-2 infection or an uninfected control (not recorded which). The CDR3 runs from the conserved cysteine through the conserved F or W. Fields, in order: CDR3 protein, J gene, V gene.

CSARDMTGAYEQYF | TRBJ2-7 | TRBV20-1
CASSSVFAGELFF | TRBJ2-2 | TRBV7-3
CASSRGDTQYF | TRBJ2-3 | TRBV5-1
CASSGQGGAVQYF | TRBJ2-7 | TRBV12-3/TRBV12-4
CASSPRTSGTGELFF | TRBJ2-2 | TRBV2
CASSLYGGSGNTIYF | TRBJ1-3 | TRBV27
CASSLVQGTRYEQYF | TRBJ2-7 | TRBV7-6
CASSQGGAAKNSPLHF | TRBJ1-6 | TRBV4-1
CASSMGLEQFF | TRBJ2-1 | TRBV25-1
CASSQEVRPRELFF | TRBJ2-2 | TRBV3-1
CASSLYLSNQPQHF | TRBJ1-5 | TRBV7-2
CASSLGTGINTDTQYF | TRBJ2-3 | TRBV28
CASSRQSFTQYF | TRBJ2-3 | TRBV12-3/TRBV12-4
CAITRLQDNEQFF | TRBJ2-1 | TRBV10-3
CASSLGPRYGYTF | TRBJ1-2 | TRBV27
CASSPSGGTEAFF | TRBJ1-1 | TRBV5-1
CASSYGGPNQPQHF | TRBJ1-5 | TRBV6-6
CASSMDGSNQPQHF | TRBJ1-5 | TRBV12-3/TRBV12-4
CASSEVAGYTGELFF | TRBJ2-2 | TRBV2
CASRNSGTDGEQFF | TRBJ2-1 | TRBV7-2
CASSFIGGEKETQYF | TRBJ2-5 | TRBV11-1
CASSLTPGQAYEQYF | TRBJ2-7 | TRBV27
CASSGSPPLEAFF | TRBJ1-1 | TRBV12-3/TRBV12-4
CASSVPSGSSTDTQYF | TRBJ2-3 | TRBV7-8
CAISTGVDAKNIQYF | TRBJ2-4 | TRBV10-3
CSARRGLQGNEQFF | TRBJ2-1 | TRBV20-1
CSAMTRAYEQYF | TRBJ2-7 | TRBV20-1